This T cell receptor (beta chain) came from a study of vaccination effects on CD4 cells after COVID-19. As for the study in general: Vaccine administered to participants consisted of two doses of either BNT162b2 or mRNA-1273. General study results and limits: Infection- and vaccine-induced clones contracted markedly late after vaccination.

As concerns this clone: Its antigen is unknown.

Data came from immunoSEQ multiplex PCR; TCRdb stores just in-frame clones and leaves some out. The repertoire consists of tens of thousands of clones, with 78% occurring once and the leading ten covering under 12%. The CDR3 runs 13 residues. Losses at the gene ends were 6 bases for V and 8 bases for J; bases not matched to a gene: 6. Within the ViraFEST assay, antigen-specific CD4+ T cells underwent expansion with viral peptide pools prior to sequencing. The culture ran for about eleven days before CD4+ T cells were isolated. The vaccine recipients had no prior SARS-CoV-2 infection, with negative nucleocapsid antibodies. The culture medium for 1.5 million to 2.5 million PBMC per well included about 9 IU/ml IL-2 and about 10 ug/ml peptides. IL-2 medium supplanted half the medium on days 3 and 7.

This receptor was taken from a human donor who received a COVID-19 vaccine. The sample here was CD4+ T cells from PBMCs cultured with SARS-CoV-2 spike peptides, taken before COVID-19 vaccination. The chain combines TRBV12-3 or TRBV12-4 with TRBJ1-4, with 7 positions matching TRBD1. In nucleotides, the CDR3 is TGTGCCAGCAGGAAGACAGGGCTCGAAAAACTGTTTTTT. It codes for CASRKTGLEKLFF.